These 10 T cell receptor beta chains share one sample of origin, sequenced in a study of blood T cell repertoires in COVID-19. Assay: immunoSEQ multiplex PCR; the TCRdb copy retains only in-frame clones and omits some. The data show about 74,000 clones, approximately 89% seen once. The material sequenced was peripheral blood. These receptors were taken from a woman of 80 years or more with acute or convalescent COVID-19.

The genes are TRBV5-1 and TRBJ2-2; TRBD1 matches 7 bases. This CDR3 is 16 amino acids long. Looked up from germline, CDR1 is SGHRS and CDR2 is YFSETQ. V shed 4 bases, J shed 4 bases, and the junction held 10 bases outside the gene matches. This chain's CDR3 is CASSGLGTATTGELFF. CDR3 sequence (DNA): TGCGCCAGCAGCGGACTTGGGACAGCGACCACCGGGGAGCTGTTTTTT.

This chain joins TRBV7-2 and TRBJ2-5, with TRBD2 identical over 7 bases. The J segment lost 2 bases and the V segment lost 1 base, leaving 4 bases of the junction unmatched. Germline-derived CDR1 and CDR2 are SGHTA and FQGNSA. CDR3 size: 15 residues. In nucleotides, the CDR3 is TGTGCCAGCAGCTTAGTGGGGGGGGAACAAGAGACCCAGTACTTC. This encodes CASSLVGGEQETQYF.

The chain recombines TRBV23-1 with TRBJ2-3; D perhaps matches TRBD2 (5 bases). TRBV23-1 has ORF status, its function being uncertain. This CDR3 region has 16 residues. V shed 8 bases and J shed 2 bases, with 20 bases lying between them. For the CDR3, the DNA is TGCGCCAGCGGAGGAGACTTTCCCACATTCACAGATACGCAGTATTTT. Residues: CASGGDFPTFTDTQYF.

The chain recombines TRBV12-5 with TRBJ2-1, with 8 bases aligning to TRBD2. The CDR3 length is 16 residues. J was trimmed by 4 bases and V by 2 bases; bases with no gene match: 7. The germline gives CDR1 LGHNT, CDR2 FRNRAP. The CDR3 spells CASGLLFSGAYNEQFF. The CDR3 DNA sequence: TGTGCTAGTGGTTTGCTTTTTAGCGGGGCATACAATGAGCAGTTCTTC.

This rearrangement joins TRBV6-2 or TRBV6-3 to TRBJ1-2, with TRBD1 identical over 9 bases. CDR3 length equals 15 residues. J gave up 5 bases and V 6 bases, and 10 bases lay outside the gene matches. CDR1 MNHEY and CDR2 SVGEGT come from the germline V gene. Here the CDR3 DNA reads TGTGCCAGCAGCCACAGGACAGGGGAGCGTTATGGCTACACCTTC. Translated: CASSHRTGERYGYTF.

The chain links TRBV15 to TRBJ2-7; 9 nucleotides match TRBD2. This CDR3 comprises 16 residues. Germline loops: CDR1 LNHNV, CDR2 YYDKDF (reference sequence). With V trimmed by 4 bases and J by 0 bases, 7 bases remained unmatched. The CDR3 region is CATSKGGGRASYEQYF. CDR3 sequence (DNA): TGTGCCACCAGCAAGGGTGGCGGGAGGGCCTCCTACGAGCAGTACTTC.

V is TRBV9 and J is TRBJ1-2; 9 bases align to TRBD1. CDR3 length equals 14 residues. From germline, CDR1 is SGDLS and CDR2 YYNGEE. J lost 6 bases, V lost 4 bases, and 7 bases had no gene match. In DNA, the CDR3 is TGTGCCAGCAGCCCTACCGGGACAGGGAATGGCTACACCTTC. Its protein is CASSPTGTGNGYTF.

The chain carries TRBV7-2 and TRBJ1-3; D gene uncertain. CDR1 and CDR2 from the germline V gene are SGHTA and FQGNSA. This CDR3 is built from 14 residues. V lost 1 base and J lost 1, with 5 bases in between. The CDR3 reads CASSLVYSGNTIYF. In DNA form, the CDR3 reads TGTGCCAGCAGCTTAGTGTATTCTGGAAACACCATATATTTT.

The V gene is TRBV5-1, the J gene TRBJ2-5, with a possible D match to TRBD1 (6 bases). The V end was cut by 4 bases, the J end by 2 bases, with 21 bases between. Germline V gene lookup returns CDR1 SGHRS and CDR2 YFSETQ. The length of the CDR3 is 17 residues. CDR3 sequence (DNA): TGCGCCAGCAGCCCCCGGGTGGGGACAAATGGGCAAGAGACCCAGTACTTC. It is translated as CASSPRVGTNGQETQYF.

The rearrangement links TRBV7-9 to TRBJ1-5; 7 positions agree with TRBD1. Germline V gene data show CDR1 as SEHNR and CDR2 as FQNEAQ (reference sequence). The CDR3 sequence is 15 residues long. With V trimmed by 4 bases and J by 6 bases, 9 bases remained unmatched. The CDR3 DNA is TGTGCCAGCAGCTCCGACAGGGCTACGAGTCAGCCCCAGCATTTT. Protein: CASSSDRATSQPQHF.